These 18 T cell receptor beta chains share one sample of origin, sequenced in a study of cytomegalovirus exposure and HLA in healthy donors. 13 Jbeta primers and 60 Vbeta primers were used for the PCR. Clones were read by immunoSEQ multiplex PCR, and TCRdb kept only the in-frame ones, dropping some. The data hold roughly 170,000 clones, with roughly 84% observed a single time. The sample was PBMCs. These receptors all come from a male donor in good health and CMV-seronegative.

The chain uses TRBV9 and TRBJ2-1; D remains unclear. CDR3 length equals 17 residues. V shed 3 bases and J shed 0 bases, with 16 bases lying between them. CDR1 and CDR2 from the germline V gene are SGDLS and YYNGEE. CDR3: CASSAAPSPSSYNEQFF. The CDR3 region has the DNA TGTGCCAGCAGCGCAGCCCCATCTCCTAGCTCCTACAATGAGCAGTTCTTC.

A remark on this clone: Relative to the germline gene, one junction end is altered; a read error may explain this. The V and J genes are TRBV7-9 and TRBJ1-1; a possible D gene is TRBD1 (5 bases). Germline loops: CDR1 SEHNR, CDR2 FQNEAQ (reference sequence). The CDR3 has 18 residues. The CDR3 here is CSSSFRSTGGPMNTEAFF. CDR3 DNA: TGTTCCAGCAGCTTTAGATCCACAGGCGGACCCATGAACACTGAAGCTTTCTTT.

The chain carries TRBV6-1 and TRBJ2-1; TRBD2 matches 7 bases. The length of the CDR3 is 15 residues. Germline V gene data show CDR1 as MNHNS and CDR2 as SASEGT. Trimming at V came to 4 bases and at J to 4 bases, leaving 7 bases not matched to a gene. CDR3 in DNA: TGTGCCAGCAGTGGGGTAGCGGGCCTTTACAATGAGCAGTTCTTC. Translating gives CASSGVAGLYNEQFF.

The CDR3 region has the DNA TGTGCCAGCACCAGAGGGCGAGGGGGAGGGTCTGGGGCCAACGTCCTGACTTTC. Translation gives CASTRGRGGGSGANVLTF. The J gene is TRBJ2-6, the V gene TRBV5-6, with a possible D match to TRBD2 (7 bases). CDR1 and CDR2 from the germline V gene are SGHDT and YYEEEE. V was pared by 6 bases and J by 1 base, with 20 bases between. This CDR3 is built from 18 residues.

The CDR3 here is CASSQELAGLYEQYF. In nucleotides, the CDR3 is TGCGCCAGCAGCCAAGAGCTAGCGGGGCTCTACGAGCAGTACTTC. This sequence joins TRBV4-1 and TRBJ2-7; 9 bases agree with TRBD2. The germline gives CDR1 MGHRA, CDR2 YSYEKL. The CDR3 is made up of 15 amino acids. J gave up 3 bases and V 0 bases, and 3 bases lay outside the gene matches.

The rearrangement joins TRBV6-5 to TRBJ2-1; 7 bases are shared with TRBD2. Trimming at V came to 6 bases and at J to 4 bases, leaving 9 bases not matched to a gene. CDR3 size: 15 residues. CDR1 is MNHEY and CDR2 is SVGAGI in the germline V gene. The CDR3 DNA reads TGTGCCAGCAGGACAACGCCGGGGGGTTACAATGAGCAGTTCTTC. It yields the protein CASRTTPGGYNEQFF.

The J gene is TRBJ1-2, the V gene TRBV6-1, with D possibly matching TRBD1 (5 bases). There are 16 residues in the CDR3. V lost 2 bases, J lost 4 bases, and 17 bases lay in between. Looked up from germline, CDR1 is MNHNS and CDR2 is SASEGT. The CDR3 loop is CASSEPVTGTRYGYTF. DNA of the CDR3: TGTGCCAGCAGTGAACCAGTTACCGGGACTCGCTATGGCTACACCTTC.

This chain uses TRBV4-1 with TRBJ1-2; tentatively, D is TRBD1 (5 bases). CDR3 length: 16 residues. Germline V gene lookup returns CDR1 MGHRA and CDR2 YSYEKL. The ends were cut back, 1 base at V and 6 bases at J, with 18 bases in the middle. CDR3 DNA sequence: TGCGCCAGCAGCCAAGTCCTGACCAGGGCTTCTGATGGCTACACCTTC. Protein product: CASSQVLTRASDGYTF.

Regarding this clone: The conserved final phenylalanine or tryptophan is absent from the CDR3, which likely points to a read error. The chain has TRBV25-1 and TRBJ1-1; D is uncertain. CDR3 size: 14 residues. From germline, CDR1 is MGHDK and CDR2 SYGVNS. V was cut by 2 bases and J by 4 bases, with 11 bases left in between. The CDR3 nucleotides are TGTGCCAGCAGTGAACACCCCGGGATCACTGAAGCTTTCGTT. Its protein is CASSEHPGITEAFV.

This clone was counted once. The chain is built from TRBV18 and TRBJ1-3, with 9 bases fitting TRBD1. The germline CDR1 and CDR2 sequences are KGHSH and LQKENI. J was trimmed by 2 bases and V by 2 bases; bases with no gene match: 4. The CDR3 has 16 amino acids. The CDR3 sequence is CASSPTRDRAGNTIYF. The CDR3 DNA reads TGTGCCAGCTCACCAACCCGGGACAGGGCTGGAAACACCATATATTTT. The complete variable domain, with remaining parts taken from reference TRBV18 and TRBJ1-3, reads NAGVMQNPRHLVRRRGQEARLRCSPMKGHSHVYWYRQLPEEGLKFMVYLQKENIIDESGMPKERFSAEFPKEGPSILRIQQVVRGDSAAYFCASSPTRDRAGNTIYFGEGSWLTVV.

This clone came up a few times. This sequence joins TRBV5-4 and TRBJ1-1; 7 positions agree with TRBD1. Per germline, CDR1 SGHNT and CDR2 YYREEE (reference sequence). The CDR3 loop spans 13 amino acids. Trimming removed 4 bases from V and 4 bases from J; junction bases left unmatched: 4. This chain's CDR3 is CASSTQGGTEAFF. Here the CDR3 DNA reads TGTGCCAGCAGCACTCAGGGGGGCACTGAAGCTTTCTTT. Full variable domain (rest looked up from reference TRBV5-4 and TRBJ1-1): ETGVTQSPTHLIKTRGQQVTLRCSSQSGHNTVSWYQQALGQGPQFIFQYYREEENGRGNFPPRFSGLQFPNYSSELNVNALELDDSALYLCASSTQGGTEAFFGQGTRLTVV.

The chain combines TRBV5-4 with TRBJ1-2; 10 bases map to TRBD1. This CDR3 has 15 amino acids. The V and J ends lost 4 bases and 4 bases, in that order; junction bases with no gene match: 7. In germline, CDR1 is SGHNT, CDR2 YYREEE (reference sequence). CDR3 sequence reads: CASSLPRTGGYGYTF. The CDR3 DNA is TGTGCCAGCAGCCTACCACGGACAGGGGGCTATGGCTACACCTTC. The whole variable domain, filled in from reference TRBV5-4 and TRBJ1-2, reads ETGVTQSPTHLIKTRGQQVTLRCSSQSGHNTVSWYQQALGQGPQFIFQYYREEENGRGNFPPRFSGLQFPNYSSELNVNALELDDSALYLCASSLPRTGGYGYTFGSGTRLTVV.

The chain recombines TRBV5-8 with TRBJ2-7, with 7 bases matching TRBD2. CDR1 SGHTS and CDR2 YDEGEE come from the germline V gene. This CDR3 has 17 residues. Trimming cost V 5 bases and J 0 bases; bases outside gene matches: 14. The CDR3 sequence: CASRPGVGRLTSYEQYF. CDR3 bases: TGTGCCAGCAGACCGGGGGTCGGGAGGCTAACCTCCTACGAGCAGTACTTC.

The V call is TRBV18, the J call TRBJ1-2; D remains ambiguous. Trimming pared 2 bases from V and 4 bases from J, leaving 8 bases between. Germline assignment: CDR1 KGHSH and CDR2 LQKENI. The CDR3 runs 13 residues. The CDR3: CASSPGDPYGYTF. The CDR3 nucleotides are TGTGCCAGCTCACCAGGAGACCCCTATGGCTACACCTTC.

The gene calls are TRBV7-9 and TRBJ2-7, with TRBD1 matching over 7 bases. CDR1 and CDR2 from the germline V gene are SEHNR and FQNEAQ (reference sequence). The CDR3 extends over 15 amino acids. V lost 4 bases and J lost 6; bases outside the gene matches: 12. Here the CDR3 DNA reads TGTGCCAGCAGCTCTAAGGACAGGACCCTCTCCGAGCAGTACTTC. Translating it yields CASSSKDRTLSEQYF.

This clone came up a few times. This rearrangement joins TRBV29-1 to TRBJ2-7; a possible D gene is TRBD1 (6 bases). The ends were cut back, 0 bases at V and 4 bases at J, with 16 bases in the middle. The CDR3 spans 15 residues. The germline V gene encodes CDR1 SQVTM and CDR2 ANQGSEA. The CDR3: CSVEDQQGKRYEQYF. CDR3 sequence (DNA): TGCAGCGTTGAAGATCAGCAGGGGAAAAGGTACGAGCAGTACTTC.

The rearrangement uses TRBV14 and TRBJ1-2; D is ambiguous. The CDR3 is made up of 14 amino acids. V dropped 1 base and J dropped 8 bases, with 14 bases sitting between them. Germline V gives CDR1 SGHDN, CDR2 FVKESK. The CDR3: CASSQGPGYGGYTF. CDR3 sequence (DNA): TGTGCCAGCAGCCAAGGTCCCGGGTATGGCGGCTACACCTTC.

The V and J genes are TRBV29-1 and TRBJ1-1, with 7 bases lining up with TRBD1. Germline lookup yields CDR1 SQVTM and CDR2 ANQGSEA. After removal of 6 bases from V and 0 bases from J, the junction contained 4 bases not matched to a gene. The length of the CDR3 is 13 residues. CDR3 sequence: CSVAGQLNTEAFF. DNA of the CDR3: TGCAGCGTCGCGGGACAGCTGAACACTGAAGCTTTCTTT. The full variable domain, rest sourced from reference TRBV29-1 and TRBJ1-1, is SAVISQKPSRDICQRGTSLTIQCQVDSQVTMMFWYRQQPGQSLTLIATANQGSEATYESGFVIDKFPISRPNLTFSTLTVSNMSPEDSSIYLCSVAGQLNTEAFFGQGTRLTVV.